This T cell receptor beta chain was captured by sequencing in a study of metastatic and nonmetastatic thyroid tumors. Study as a whole: Repertoires from blood and tumor or nodule tissue of malignant and benign thyroid patients were compared. Whole-study findings and limits: Relative to benign nodules, malignant thyroid tumors were reportedly characterized by significantly elevated TCR beta diversity in blood and tumor.

TCRdb reanalyzed the PCR reads with MiXCR. The data hold about 14,000 clones, with approximately 12% observed a single time. The CDR3 is 11 amino acids. The germline V gene encodes CDR1 DFQATT and CDR2 SNEGSKA (reference sequence). Trimming stripped 3 bases from V and 4 bases from J, with 6 bases between. The entire patient cohort was treatment-naive prior to thyroid surgery. As concerns this clone: Its antigen is not known.

This TCR derives from a female donor with papillary thyroid cancer or a benign thyroid nodule (not recorded which). Some clones in this sample may be carry-over from other donors' samples. V usage is TRBV20-1 and J usage is TRBJ2-5; no firm D call. The source material was blood. CDR3 loop: CSARALETQYF. DNA of the CDR3: TGCAGTGCTAGGGCCTTAGAGACCCAGTACTTC.